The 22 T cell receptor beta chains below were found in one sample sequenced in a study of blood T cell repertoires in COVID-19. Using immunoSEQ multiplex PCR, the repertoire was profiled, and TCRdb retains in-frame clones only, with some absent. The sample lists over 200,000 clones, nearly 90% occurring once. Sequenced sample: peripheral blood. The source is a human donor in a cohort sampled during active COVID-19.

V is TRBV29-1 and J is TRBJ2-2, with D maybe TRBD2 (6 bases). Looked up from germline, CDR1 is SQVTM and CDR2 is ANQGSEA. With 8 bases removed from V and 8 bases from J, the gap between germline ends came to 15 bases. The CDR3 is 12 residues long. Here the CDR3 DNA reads TGCAGCTTTGTTGGGGGGACGGGGGAGCTGTTTTTT. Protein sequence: CSFVGGTGELFF.

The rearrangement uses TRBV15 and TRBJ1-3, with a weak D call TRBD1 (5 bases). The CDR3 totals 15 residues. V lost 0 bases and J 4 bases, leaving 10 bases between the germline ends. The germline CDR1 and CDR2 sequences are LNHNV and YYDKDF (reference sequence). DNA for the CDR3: TGTGCCACCAGCAGAGATCAGGGTCTCGGAAACACCATATATTTT. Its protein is CATSRDQGLGNTIYF.

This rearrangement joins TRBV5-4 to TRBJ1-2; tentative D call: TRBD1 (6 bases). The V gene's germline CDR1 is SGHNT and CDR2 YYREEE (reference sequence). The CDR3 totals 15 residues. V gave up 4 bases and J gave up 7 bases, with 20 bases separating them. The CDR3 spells CASSPPTGPLGGYTF. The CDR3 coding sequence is TGTGCCAGCAGCCCCCCGACAGGTCCTCTCGGTGGCTACACCTTC. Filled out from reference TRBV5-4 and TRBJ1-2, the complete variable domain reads ETGVTQSPTHLIKTRGQQVTLRCSSQSGHNTVSWYQQALGQGPQFIFQYYREEENGRGNFPPRFSGLQFPNYSSELNVNALELDDSALYLCASSPPTGPLGGYTFGSGTRLTVV.

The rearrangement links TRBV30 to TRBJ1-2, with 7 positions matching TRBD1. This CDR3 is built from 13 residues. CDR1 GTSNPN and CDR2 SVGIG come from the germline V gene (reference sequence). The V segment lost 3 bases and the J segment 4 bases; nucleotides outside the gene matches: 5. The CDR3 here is CAWRPGQTYGYTF. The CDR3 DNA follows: TGTGCCTGGAGGCCGGGACAGACCTATGGCTACACCTTC.

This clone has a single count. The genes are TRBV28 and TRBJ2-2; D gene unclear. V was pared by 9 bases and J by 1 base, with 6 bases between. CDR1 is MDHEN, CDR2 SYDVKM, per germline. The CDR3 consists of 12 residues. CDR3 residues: CASWRNTGELFF. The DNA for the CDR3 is TGTGCCAGTTGGAGGAACACCGGGGAGCTGTTTTTT.

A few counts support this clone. The CDR3 here is CASSLGRAAEAFF. As DNA, the CDR3 is TGTGCCAGCAGCTTGGGCAGGGCCGCTGAAGCTTTCTTT. The gene calls are TRBV5-4 and TRBJ1-1, with D maybe TRBD1 (5 bases). The V end lost 0 bases, the J end lost 6 bases, and 9 bases lay between the germline ends. Germline V lookup: CDR1 SGHNT, CDR2 YYREEE (reference sequence). CDR3 size: 13 residues.

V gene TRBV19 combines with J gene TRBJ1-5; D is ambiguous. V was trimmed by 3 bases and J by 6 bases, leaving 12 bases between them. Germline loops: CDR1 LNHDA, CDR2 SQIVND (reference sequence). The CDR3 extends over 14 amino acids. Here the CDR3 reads CASSMQIGGQPQHF. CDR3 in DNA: TGTGCCAGTAGTATGCAGATCGGCGGTCAGCCCCAGCATTTT.

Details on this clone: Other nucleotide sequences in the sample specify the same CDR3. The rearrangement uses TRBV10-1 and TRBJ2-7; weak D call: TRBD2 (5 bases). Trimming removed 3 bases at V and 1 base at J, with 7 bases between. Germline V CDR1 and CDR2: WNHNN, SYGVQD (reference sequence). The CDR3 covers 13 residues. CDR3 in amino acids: CASSDGGSYEQYF. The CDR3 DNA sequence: TGCGCCAGCAGTGACGGAGGATCCTACGAGCAGTACTTC.

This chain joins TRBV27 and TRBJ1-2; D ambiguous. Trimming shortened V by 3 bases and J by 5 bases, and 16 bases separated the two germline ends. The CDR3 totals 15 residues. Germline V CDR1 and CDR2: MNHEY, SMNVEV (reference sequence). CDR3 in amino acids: CASSFIASNGYGYTF. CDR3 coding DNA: TGTGCCAGCAGTTTTATCGCCTCCAACGGGTATGGCTACACCTTC.

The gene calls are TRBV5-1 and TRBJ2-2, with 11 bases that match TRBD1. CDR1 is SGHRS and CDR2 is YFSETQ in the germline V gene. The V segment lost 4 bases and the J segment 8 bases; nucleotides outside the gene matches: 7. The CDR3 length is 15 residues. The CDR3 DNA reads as TGCGCCAGCAGCCCGGGACAGGGGGTCGTGGGGGAGCTGTTTTTT. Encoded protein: CASSPGQGVVGELFF.

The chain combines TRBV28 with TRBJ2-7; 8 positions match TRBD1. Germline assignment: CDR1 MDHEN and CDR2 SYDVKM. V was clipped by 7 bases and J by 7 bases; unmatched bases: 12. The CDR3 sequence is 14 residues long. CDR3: CASTQPRGLGEQYF. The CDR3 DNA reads TGTGCCAGCACGCAGCCCAGGGGGCTGGGAGAGCAGTACTTC.

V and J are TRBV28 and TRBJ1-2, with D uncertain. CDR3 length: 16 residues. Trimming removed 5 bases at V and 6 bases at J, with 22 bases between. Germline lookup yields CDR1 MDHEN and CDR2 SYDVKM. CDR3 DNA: TGTGCCAGCAGTGCCGGGATAACCAAAGAAGAACATGGCTACACCTTC. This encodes CASSAGITKEEHGYTF.

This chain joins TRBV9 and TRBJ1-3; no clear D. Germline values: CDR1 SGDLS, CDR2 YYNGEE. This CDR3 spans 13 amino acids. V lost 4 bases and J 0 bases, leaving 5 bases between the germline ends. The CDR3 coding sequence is TGTGCCAGCAGCTTATTCTCTGGAAACACCATATATTTT. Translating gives CASSLFSGNTIYF.

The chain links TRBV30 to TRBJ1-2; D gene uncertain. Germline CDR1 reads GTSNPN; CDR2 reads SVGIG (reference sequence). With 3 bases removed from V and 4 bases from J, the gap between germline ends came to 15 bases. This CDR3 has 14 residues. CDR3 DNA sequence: TGTGCCTGGAGACTCGTGGCCGGCGGCTATGGCTACACCTTC. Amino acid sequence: CAWRLVAGGYGYTF.

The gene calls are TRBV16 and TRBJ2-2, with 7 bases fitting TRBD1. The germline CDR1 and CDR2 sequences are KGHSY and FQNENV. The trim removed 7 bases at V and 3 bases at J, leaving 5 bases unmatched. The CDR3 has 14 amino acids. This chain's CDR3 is CASTTGVDTGELFF. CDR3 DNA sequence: TGTGCCAGCACCACAGGGGTGGACACCGGGGAGCTGTTTTTT.

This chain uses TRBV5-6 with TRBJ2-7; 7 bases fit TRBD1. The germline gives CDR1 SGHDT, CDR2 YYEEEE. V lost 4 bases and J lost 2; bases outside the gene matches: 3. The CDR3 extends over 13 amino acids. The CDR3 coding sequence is TGTGCCAGCAGCCCGGGACAGACCTACGAGCAGTACTTC. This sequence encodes CASSPGQTYEQYF. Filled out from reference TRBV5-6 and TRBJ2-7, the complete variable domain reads DAGVTQSPTHLIKTRGQQVTLRCSPKSGHDTVSWYQQALGQGPQFIFQYYEEEERQRGNFPDRFSGHQFPNYSSELNVNALLLGDSALYLCASSPGQTYEQYFGPGTRLTVT.

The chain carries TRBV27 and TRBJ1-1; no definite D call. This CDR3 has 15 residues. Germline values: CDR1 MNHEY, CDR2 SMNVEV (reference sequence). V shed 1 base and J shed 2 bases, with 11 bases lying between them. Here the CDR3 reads CASSLYGGENTEAFF. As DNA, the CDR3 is TGTGCCAGCAGTTTATATGGAGGTGAAAACACTGAAGCTTTCTTT.

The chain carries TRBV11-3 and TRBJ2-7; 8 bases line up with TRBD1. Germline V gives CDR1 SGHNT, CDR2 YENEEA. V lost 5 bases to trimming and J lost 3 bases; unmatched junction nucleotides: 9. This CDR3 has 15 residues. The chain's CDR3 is CASSPRSGQDYEQYF. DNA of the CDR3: TGTGCCAGCAGCCCCAGATCGGGACAGGACTACGAGCAGTACTTC.

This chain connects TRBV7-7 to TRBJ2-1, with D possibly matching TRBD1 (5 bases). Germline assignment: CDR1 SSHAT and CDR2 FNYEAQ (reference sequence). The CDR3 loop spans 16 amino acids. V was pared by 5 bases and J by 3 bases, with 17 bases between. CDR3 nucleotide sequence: TGTGCCAGCAGCAAAGACAGAACTCCTAGCTACAATGAGCAGTTCTTC. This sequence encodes CASSKDRTPSYNEQFF. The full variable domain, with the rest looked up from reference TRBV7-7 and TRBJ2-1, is GAGVSQSPRYKVTKRGQDVTLRCDPISSHATLYWYQQALGQGPEFLTYFNYEAQPDKSGLPSDRFSAERPEGSISTLTIQRTEQRDSAMYRCASSKDRTPSYNEQFFGPGTRLTVL.

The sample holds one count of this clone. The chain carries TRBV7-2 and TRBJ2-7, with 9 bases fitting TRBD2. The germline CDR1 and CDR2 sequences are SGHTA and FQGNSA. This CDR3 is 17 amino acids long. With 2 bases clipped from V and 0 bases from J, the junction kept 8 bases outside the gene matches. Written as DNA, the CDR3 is TGTGCCAGCAGCTTAAGTGCTAGCGGGGTTATCTCCTACGAGCAGTACTTC. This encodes CASSLSASGVISYEQYF. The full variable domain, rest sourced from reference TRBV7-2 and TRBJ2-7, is GAGVSQSPSNKVTEKGKDVELRCDPISGHTALYWYRQSLGQGLEFLIYFQGNSAPDKSGLPSDRFSAERTGGSVSTLTIQRTQQEDSAVYLCASSLSASGVISYEQYFGPGTRLTVT.

The CDR3 sequence is CASSYSRAGNQPQHF. The CDR3 region has the DNA TGTGCCAGCAGTTACTCGCGTGCCGGCAATCAGCCCCAGCATTTT. This sequence joins TRBV6-5 and TRBJ1-5; D not certain. Germline V lookup: CDR1 MNHEY, CDR2 SVGAGI. With 0 bases removed from V and 2 bases from J, the gap between germline ends came to 8 bases. The CDR3 is 15 residues long.

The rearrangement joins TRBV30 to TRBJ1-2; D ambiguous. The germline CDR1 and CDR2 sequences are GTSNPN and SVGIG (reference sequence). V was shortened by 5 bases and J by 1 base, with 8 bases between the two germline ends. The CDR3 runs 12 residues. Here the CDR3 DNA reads TGTGCCTGGGCGTCCAGTAACTATGGCTACACCTTC. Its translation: CAWASSNYGYTF.